This TCR beta chain originates from a study of CD8 T cells in Susac syndrome. With random hexamers, about 0.5 to 1 ug RNA was reverse transcribed. The TCR beta CDR3 was amplified by immunoSEQ multiplex PCR across 54 Vbeta, 13 Jbeta. MiXCR, applied by TCRdb to the immunoSEQ multiplex PCR reads, yields one record per CDR3 protein. The data show 140,000 to 150,000 distinct CDR3 sequences, approximately 95% seen once. CD8+ and CD4+ T cells from blood underwent TCR beta sequencing, which was carried out in a high-throughput format. Patients with stable or active relapsing-remitting disease, all of them treatment-naive, made up the multiple sclerosis controls. Negative isolation was applied to CD8+ and CD4+ T cells, and FACS enrichment was applied to TEMRA cells. V shed 6 bases, J shed 12 bases, and the junction held 8 bases outside the gene matches. This CDR3 region has 12 residues. Germline CDR1 KGHSH, CDR2 LQKENI.

The clonotype originates from a human donor with multiple sclerosis. The V call is TRBV18, the J call TRBJ2-1; 7 positions agree with TRBD1. Sequencing input: CD4+ T cells from PBMCs. CDR3 nucleotides: TGTGCCAGCTCCGGGACAGACGCTGCGCAGTTCTTC. This translates into CASSGTDAAQFF.